The 28 T cell receptor beta chains given below trace back to one sample, sequenced in a study of blood T cell repertoires in COVID-19. Data came from immunoSEQ multiplex PCR; TCRdb stores just in-frame clones and leaves some out. The repertoire includes about 300,000 clones, roughly 85% of them detected once, and approximately 1.9% sits in the top ten. Sequencing was done on a sample of PBMCs or T cells enriched from blood (not recorded which). These receptors came from a woman aged 25-40 years who had been exposed to COVID-19.

The chain uses TRBV6-6 and TRBJ1-4; 9 nucleotides align to TRBD1. The CDR3 has 14 residues. The J segment lost 4 bases and the V segment lost 6 bases, leaving 3 bases of the junction unmatched. Looked up from germline, CDR1 is MNHNY and CDR2 is SVGAGI (reference sequence). The chain's CDR3 is CASSWTGVNEKLFF. The CDR3, as DNA: TGTGCCAGCAGCTGGACAGGGGTTAATGAAAAACTGTTTTTT.

Concerning this clone: The same CDR3 is also encoded by other DNA sequences in this sample. The genes are TRBV7-3 and TRBJ2-3, with D maybe TRBD2 (7 bases). CDR3 length: 16 residues. Trimming removed 5 bases from V and 6 bases from J, with 21 bases in between. Germline V lookup: CDR1 SGHTA, CDR2 FQGTGA. CDR3 nucleotides: TGTGCCAGCAGCCAACAGGGTGGGAGGGGGGCCGATACGCAGTATTTT. Translation gives CASSQQGGRGADTQYF.

The chain combines TRBV10-1 with TRBJ2-7; possible D gene TRBD2, 6 bases. In germline, CDR1 is WNHNN, CDR2 SYGVQD (reference sequence). The CDR3 is made up of 12 amino acids. V was trimmed by 8 bases and J by 6 bases, leaving 14 bases between them. The CDR3: CASGTSTLEQYF. Written as DNA, the CDR3 is TGCGCCAGCGGGACTTCAACCCTCGAGCAGTACTTC.

This clone occurred many times. The chain combines TRBV27 with TRBJ1-1; TRBD1 matches 7 bases. Trimming took 1 base from V and 4 from J; bases not matched to a gene: 6. Germline CDR1 and CDR2: MNHEY and SMNVEV (reference sequence). This CDR3 is built from 15 residues. DNA of the CDR3: TGTGCCAGCAGTTTATTGCCAGGGGGTGGCACTGAAGCTTTCTTT. Translation gives CASSLLPGGGTEAFF.

The chain has TRBV6-2 or TRBV6-3 and TRBJ2-7, with D maybe TRBD1 (6 bases). From germline, CDR1 is MNHEY and CDR2 SVGEGT. The V end lost 5 bases, the J end lost 1 base, and 9 bases lay between the germline ends. This CDR3 contains 13 residues. The CDR3 here is CASSATGSYEQYF. In nucleotides, the CDR3 is TGTGCCAGCAGTGCGACAGGATCCTACGAGCAGTACTTC.

The gene calls are TRBV5-1 and TRBJ2-4; TRBD1 might be the D (6 bases). This CDR3 region has 15 residues. Trimming shortened V by 4 bases and J by 5 bases, and 16 bases separated the two germline ends. From germline, CDR1 is SGHRS and CDR2 YFSETQ. The CDR3 is CASSPFTRTENIQYF. The CDR3 region has the DNA TGCGCCAGCAGCCCCTTTACCCGGACAGAAAACATTCAGTACTTC.

The genes are TRBV11-3 and TRBJ2-3; TRBD2 agrees at 8 bases. Germline CDR1 and CDR2: SGHNT and YENEEA. This CDR3 has 15 amino acids. V shed 0 bases and J 5 bases; nucleotides not matched to a gene: 4. DNA for the CDR3: TGTGCCAGCAGCTTAGACGGGGGGGCAAGAGATACGCAGTATTTT. Amino acids: CASSLDGGARDTQYF.

A single count supports this clone. This sequence joins TRBV5-1 and TRBJ2-3, with TRBD1 identical over 10 bases. The V and J ends lost 4 bases and 4 bases, in that order; junction bases with no gene match: 6. Germline CDR1 and CDR2: SGHRS and YFSETQ. The CDR3 is made up of 15 amino acids. This CDR3 is CASSPGTGAPDTQYF. CDR3 nucleotides: TGCGCCAGCAGCCCCGGGACAGGGGCGCCAGATACGCAGTATTTT.

The J gene is TRBJ1-5, the V gene TRBV19; 9 bases match TRBD1. Trimming cost V 3 bases and J 2 bases; bases outside gene matches: 5. The CDR3 is 16 amino acids. Looked up from germline, CDR1 is LNHDA and CDR2 is SQIVND (reference sequence). CDR3 sequence (DNA): TGTGCCAGTAGTATTGTAACAGGGGGCCGCAATCAGCCCCAGCATTTT. Translated, it gives CASSIVTGGRNQPQHF. Together with reference TRBV19 and TRBJ1-5, the CDR3 gives the full variable domain: DGGITQSPKYLFRKEGQNVTLSCEQNLNHDAMYWYRQDPGQGLRLIYYSQIVNDFQKGDIAEGYSVSREKKESFPLTVTSAQKNPTAFYLCASSIVTGGRNQPQHFGDGTRLSIL.

This chain connects TRBV9 to TRBJ1-6, with 7 bases lining up with TRBD1. J lost 7 bases, V lost 0 bases, and 4 bases had no gene match. The CDR3 is 15 amino acids. In germline, CDR1 is SGDLS, CDR2 YYNGEE. CDR3 bases: TGTGCCAGCAGCGTAGGCACAGGGGAGAATTCACCCCTCCACTTT. Its protein is CASSVGTGENSPLHF.

This chain links TRBV30 with TRBJ2-5; TRBD1 matches 7 bases. The CDR3 totals 13 residues. Per germline, CDR1 GTSNPN and CDR2 SVGIG (reference sequence). Trimming at V came to 2 bases and at J to 4 bases, leaving 4 bases not matched to a gene. The DNA of the CDR3 is TGTGCCTGGAGTCCATGGACAGGAGAGACCCAGTACTTC. It translates to CAWSPWTGETQYF.

This chain uses TRBV27 with TRBJ2-7; TRBD1 aligns across 7 bases. V dropped 5 bases and J dropped 2; count of bases not matched to a gene: 6. CDR3 length equals 14 residues. Per the germline V gene, CDR1 is MNHEY and CDR2 is SMNVEV (reference sequence). Here the CDR3 DNA reads TGTGCCAGCAGTGTAGACAGGGTGGCCTACGAGCAGTACTTC. Translating it yields CASSVDRVAYEQYF.

The chain uses TRBV10-3 and TRBJ1-2; D gene uncertain. CDR3 length equals 12 residues. Trimming shortened V by 3 bases and J by 5 bases, and 7 bases separated the two germline ends. Germline CDR1 and CDR2: ENHRY and SYGVKD. The CDR3 sequence is CAISDREYGYTF. In DNA form, the CDR3 reads TGTGCCATCAGTGACCGGGAATATGGCTACACCTTC.

The chain employs TRBV5-1 and TRBJ1-3, with no clear D. The CDR3 totals 13 residues. The germline V and J ends were trimmed by 5 bases and 0 bases, with 6 bases remaining between them. Germline CDR1 SGHRS, CDR2 YFSETQ. This chain's CDR3 is CASSWSSGNTIYF. CDR3 coding DNA: TGCGCCAGCAGTTGGAGCTCTGGAAACACCATATATTTT.

The V and J genes are TRBV30 and TRBJ2-7, with D maybe TRBD1 (5 bases). Germline assignment: CDR1 GTSNPN and CDR2 SVGIG (reference sequence). The CDR3 is 13 residues long. V was clipped by 2 bases and J by 6 bases, with 14 bases between them. The CDR3 region has the DNA TGTGCCTGGAGTCAGGGAACCCTGACCGAGCAGTACTTC. It codes for CAWSQGTLTEQYF.

V is TRBV11-2 and J is TRBJ2-2, with D perhaps TRBD2 (5 bases). The germline V and J ends were trimmed by 3 bases and 2 bases, with 16 bases remaining between them. Germline V gene sequence: CDR1 SGHAT, CDR2 FQNNGV. CDR3 size: 17 residues. CDR3 nucleotides: TGTGCCAGCAGCTTTCGAGGGCAAGGTCCTAACACCGGGGAGCTGTTTTTT. Protein sequence: CASSFRGQGPNTGELFF.

In its sample, this clone was seen a few times. The chain links TRBV7-9 to TRBJ1-6; TRBD1 matches 8 bases. This CDR3 region has 12 residues. Unmatched junction bases numbered 0, after V lost 8 bases and J lost 6 bases. Germline V CDR1 and CDR2: SEHNR, FQNEAQ (reference sequence). The CDR3 DNA sequence: TGTGCCAGCGGACAGGGTAATTCACCCCTCCACTTT. Protein: CASGQGNSPLHF. Full variable domain (rest looked up from reference TRBV7-9 and TRBJ1-6): DTGVSQNPRHKITKRGQNVTFRCDPISEHNRLYWYRQTLGQGPEFLTYFQNEAQLEKSRLLSDRFSAERPKGSFSTLEIQRTEQGDSAMYLCASGQGNSPLHFGNGTRLTVT.

This clone appeared a single time. V and J are TRBV6-5 and TRBJ1-3; D gene ambiguous. This CDR3 comprises 13 residues. The V end lost 6 bases, the J end lost 0 bases, and 6 bases lay between the germline ends. Looked up from germline, CDR1 is MNHEY and CDR2 is SVGAGI. CDR3 DNA: TGTGCCAGCAGGGGAGGCTCTGGAAACACCATATATTTT. Amino acid sequence: CASRGGSGNTIYF.

This clone was recorded at least ten times. The V gene is TRBV19, the J gene TRBJ1-5; 9 bases match TRBD1. The ends lost 6 bases at V and 2 bases at J; junction bases unmatched: 8. Germline lookup yields CDR1 LNHDA and CDR2 SQIVND (reference sequence). The CDR3 is made up of 16 amino acids. CDR3 sequence (DNA): TGTGCCAGTAGGACGGGACAGGGAGTAGGCAATCAGCCCCAGCATTTT. Its protein is CASRTGQGVGNQPQHF.

The chain links TRBV28 to TRBJ2-7, with D maybe TRBD1 (6 bases). Between the trimmed V and J ends, which lost 1 base and 5 bases, there was a span of 21 bases. This CDR3 has 17 amino acids. Germline CDR1 and CDR2: MDHEN and SYDVKM. CDR3 amino acids: CASSLSVATGRFHEQYF. CDR3 DNA sequence: TGTGCCAGCAGTTTATCCGTCGCAACAGGGCGGTTTCACGAGCAGTACTTC.

The count of this clone is one. The CDR3 sequence: CASSFGTGGGQPQHF. The CDR3 DNA sequence: TGTGCCAGCAGCTTTGGTACAGGGGGTGGACAGCCCCAGCATTTT. V and J are TRBV7-8 and TRBJ1-5; TRBD1 matches 8 bases. Trimming at V came to 3 bases and at J to 7 bases, leaving 8 bases not matched to a gene. CDR1 is SGHVS and CDR2 is FQNEAQ in the germline V gene. The CDR3 totals 15 residues.

The J gene is TRBJ2-4, the V gene TRBV28; 9 bases line up with TRBD1. Germline V CDR1 and CDR2: MDHEN, SYDVKM. J was trimmed by 5 bases and V by 7 bases; bases with no gene match: 6. CDR3 length: 14 amino acids. The CDR3 nucleotides read TGTGCCAGCATGACAGGGGGGAACGAAAACATTCAGTACTTC. Translated, it gives CASMTGGNENIQYF. The full variable domain, with the rest looked up from reference TRBV28 and TRBJ2-4, is DVKVTQSSRYLVKRTGEKVFLECVQDMDHENMFWYRQDPGLGLRLIYFSYDVKMKEKGDIPEGYSVSREKKERFSLILESASTNQTSMYLCASMTGGNENIQYFGAGTRLSVL.

This clone occurred once. The V call is TRBV7-9, the J call TRBJ2-5; TRBD1 matches at 7 bases. The CDR3 has 17 amino acids. Trimming took 4 bases from V and 3 from J; bases not matched to a gene: 14. Germline CDR1 and CDR2: SEHNR and FQNEAQ (reference sequence). The CDR3 is CASSSPHWTGLEETQYF. The CDR3 region has the DNA TGTGCCAGCAGCTCCCCTCATTGGACAGGTCTTGAAGAGACCCAGTACTTC.

This CDR3 reads CASRRGGTDTQYF. DNA of the CDR3: TGTGCCAGCCGGCGGGGGGGCACAGATACGCAGTATTTT. The chain links TRBV28 to TRBJ2-3; 8 bases align to TRBD2. The CDR3 loop spans 13 amino acids. V shed 8 bases and J 1 base; nucleotides not matched to a gene: 2. From germline, CDR1 is MDHEN and CDR2 SYDVKM.

The chain uses TRBV16 and TRBJ1-5, with TRBD1 identical over 10 bases. Unmatched junction bases numbered 14, after V lost 5 bases and J lost 7 bases. Looked up from germline, CDR1 is KGHSY and CDR2 is FQNENV. This CDR3 contains 17 residues. CDR3 sequence: CASSSPLGTGDHQPQHF. The CDR3 nucleotides read TGTGCCAGCAGCTCTCCCCTCGGGACAGGGGATCACCAGCCCCAGCATTTT.

V usage is TRBV5-3 and J usage is TRBJ2-2; 8 bases agree with TRBD1. TRBV5-3 is known as an ORF, though its function is uncertain. CDR3 length equals 16 residues. With 2 bases clipped from V and 4 bases from J, the junction kept 7 bases outside the gene matches. CDR3 nucleotide sequence: TGTGCCAGAAGCTTTCCACAGGGGGTGTTCACCGGGGAGCTGTTTTTT. It is translated as CARSFPQGVFTGELFF.

The J gene is TRBJ1-1, the V gene TRBV3-1 (or the pseudogene TRBV3-2); D not resolved. V was shortened by 0 bases and J by 2 bases, with 10 bases between the two germline ends. The CDR3 has 15 amino acids. The germline V gene encodes CDR1 LGHDT and CDR2 YNNKEL (reference sequence). CDR3 coding DNA: TGTGCCAGCAGCCAAGATCCCGGAGTTAACACTGAAGCTTTCTTT. Amino acids: CASSQDPGVNTEAFF.

Regarding this clone: The germline gene is not matched at one end of the junction; a read error may be the cause. The chain links TRBV3-1 (or the pseudogene TRBV3-2) to TRBJ2-3; TRBD2 matches at 7 bases. Germline CDR1 and CDR2: LGHDT and YNNKEL (reference sequence). CDR3 size: 12 residues. The CDR3 spells CASSQSQGGSIF. The CDR3 DNA reads TGTGCCAGCAGCCAGTCCCAGGGCGGGAGTATATTT.